These 12 T cell receptor beta chains originate from one sample sequenced in a study of a mutant IDH1 vaccine in newly diagnosed glioma (dated by TCRdb to 2020 to 2023). Library generation was performed with the immunoSEQ multiplex PCR assay. This is the immuneACCESS table as TCRdb keeps it, with only in-frame sequences that have V and J called. A part of the clones is gone; compared with another copy, unresolved V genes explain less than half, and the rest is unexplained. Present in this sample are 85,000 to 100,000 clones, about four fifths of which were seen just once. In total, the top ten clones hold over 6.5% of the sample. The label giving this sample's time point can be read as: baseline, week 1 (first vaccination visit). The treatment or condition label corresponds to: pre-vaccination baseline after standard-of-care therapy. Sequencing was performed on PBMCs, taken from a glioma patient treated with radiotherapy, temozolomide or both. The receptors shown here come from a man aged 40-50 years with glioma.

The rearrangement uses TRBV7-6 and TRBJ1-1; tentatively, D is TRBD1 (6 bases). V gave up 5 bases and J gave up 0 bases, with 13 bases separating them. The germline V gene has CDR1 SGHVS and CDR2 FNYEAQ. This CDR3 contains 15 residues. The CDR3 bases are TGTGCCAGCAGCCAAGAGGGGGATATGAACACTGAAGCTTTCTTT. Protein: CASSQEGDMNTEAFF.

The chain employs TRBV7-2 and TRBJ2-3, with 7 bases identical to TRBD2. Germline V gene data show CDR1 as SGHTA and CDR2 as FQGNSA. The CDR3 contains 14 residues. J was trimmed by 5 bases and V by 6 bases; bases with no gene match: 8. CDR3 coding DNA: TGTGCCAGCAGGGCCGGGCCGGGGGGAGATACGCAGTATTTT. Protein sequence: CASRAGPGGDTQYF.

The rearrangement links TRBV5-1 to TRBJ1-1; no clear D. Per germline, CDR1 SGHRS and CDR2 YFSETQ. The length of the CDR3 is 14 residues. V was shortened by 0 bases and J by 1 base, with 7 bases between the two germline ends. This CDR3 is CASSLASKNTEAFF. DNA for the CDR3: TGCGCCAGCAGCTTGGCCTCAAAGAACACTGAAGCTTTCTTT.

The chain carries TRBV4-3 and TRBJ2-5; 8 bases are shared with TRBD2. Germline loops: CDR1 LGHNA, CDR2 YSLEER. V lost 2 bases to trimming and J lost 5 bases; unmatched junction nucleotides: 10. This CDR3 contains 16 residues. CDR3 sequence (DNA): TGCGCCAGCAGCCAAAGTTTGGCGGGAGGAGGCGAGACCCAGTACTTC. Protein: CASSQSLAGGGETQYF.

A few counts support this clone. The gene calls are TRBV28 and TRBJ2-3, with D perhaps TRBD1 or TRBD2 (5 bases each). This CDR3 has 15 amino acids. Between the trimmed V and J ends, which lost 6 bases and 6 bases, there was a span of 19 bases. CDR1 and CDR2 (germline): MDHEN, SYDVKM. The CDR3 protein is CASSQGTAAGDTQYF. DNA for the CDR3: TGTGCCAGCAGCCAAGGGACGGCGGCAGGGGATACGCAGTATTTT.

This chain connects TRBV27 to TRBJ2-1; 9 bases map to TRBD2. The CDR3 totals 14 residues. Germline CDR1 MNHEY, CDR2 SMNVEV (reference sequence). The ends lost 7 bases at V and 6 bases at J; junction bases unmatched: 7. For the CDR3, the DNA is TGTGCCAGCACCGGGACTAGCTCCGGCAATGAGCAGTTCTTC. It translates to CASTGTSSGNEQFF.

The chain couples TRBV7-2 to TRBJ2-5, with no clear D. The CDR3 spans 13 residues. V was shortened by 7 bases and J by 4 bases, with 13 bases between the two germline ends. The germline CDR1 and CDR2 sequences are SGHTA and FQGNSA. The CDR3 sequence is CASTPQSGETQYF. In DNA form, the CDR3 reads TGTGCCAGCACCCCCCAGAGTGGAGAGACCCAGTACTTC.

The CDR3 region is CASNWDSSYEQYF. The DNA of the CDR3 is TGTGCCAGCAATTGGGACAGCTCCTACGAGCAGTACTTC. The chain is built from TRBV28 and TRBJ2-7; 7 bases align to TRBD1. V lost 7 bases and J lost 0; bases outside the gene matches: 3. The CDR3 is 13 residues long. Germline CDR1 reads MDHEN; CDR2 reads SYDVKM.

J is TRBJ2-7 and V is TRBV27; D tentatively reads TRBD1 or TRBD2 (6 bases each). The CDR3 length is 14 residues. Germline-derived CDR1 and CDR2 are MNHEY and SMNVEV (reference sequence). V was clipped by 4 bases and J by 1 base, with 11 bases between them. CDR3 loop: CASSYGGRSYEQYF. CDR3 in DNA: TGTGCCAGCAGTTATGGGGGGCGATCCTACGAGCAGTACTTC.

The chain employs TRBV5-3 and TRBJ1-6, with D maybe TRBD1 (5 bases). TRBV5-3 is noted as an ORF with a role that remains uncertain. V dropped 0 bases and J dropped 10 bases, with 17 bases sitting between them. This CDR3 comprises 16 residues. CDR3 sequence (DNA): TGTGCCAGAAGCTTGGATCCAGGGCTTACCCCCTCACCCCTCCACTTT. Encoded protein: CARSLDPGLTPSPLHF.

This sequence joins TRBV29-1 and TRBJ2-5; D is uncertain. This CDR3 contains 13 residues. V lost 7 bases, J lost 1 base, and 13 bases lay in between. In germline, CDR1 is SQVTM, CDR2 ANQGSEA. Here the CDR3 reads CSAPGRAQETQYF. The CDR3 DNA is TGCAGCGCCCCGGGTAGGGCCCAAGAGACCCAGTACTTC.

The chain links TRBV30 to TRBJ2-5; D is possibly TRBD1 or TRBD2 (5 bases each). This CDR3 spans 15 amino acids. Germline CDR1 is GTSNPN and CDR2 is SVGIG (reference sequence). Trimming removed 1 base from V and 1 base from J, with 13 bases in between. CDR3 nucleotides: TGTGCCTGGAGTGCGTGGGGGAAAACCCAAGAGACCCAGTACTTC. Translation: CAWSAWGKTQETQYF.